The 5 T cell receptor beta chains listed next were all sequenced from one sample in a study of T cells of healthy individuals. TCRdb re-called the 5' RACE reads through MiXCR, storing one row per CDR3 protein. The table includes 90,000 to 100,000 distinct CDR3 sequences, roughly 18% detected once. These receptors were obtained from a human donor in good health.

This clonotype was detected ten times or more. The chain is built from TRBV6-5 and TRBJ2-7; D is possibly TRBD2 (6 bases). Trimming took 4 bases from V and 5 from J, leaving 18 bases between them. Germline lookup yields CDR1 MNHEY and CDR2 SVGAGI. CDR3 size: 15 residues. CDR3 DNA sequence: TGTGCCAGCAGTTCGCCTAGGCGGGAAGGGGACGAGCAGTACTTC. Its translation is CASSSPRREGDEQYF.

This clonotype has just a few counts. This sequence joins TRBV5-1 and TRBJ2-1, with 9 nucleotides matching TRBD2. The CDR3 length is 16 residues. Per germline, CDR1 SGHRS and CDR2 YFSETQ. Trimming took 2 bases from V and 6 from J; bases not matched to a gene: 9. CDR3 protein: CASSFAILAGSNEQFF. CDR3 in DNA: TGCGCCAGCAGCTTCGCGATTCTAGCGGGAAGCAATGAGCAGTTCTTC.

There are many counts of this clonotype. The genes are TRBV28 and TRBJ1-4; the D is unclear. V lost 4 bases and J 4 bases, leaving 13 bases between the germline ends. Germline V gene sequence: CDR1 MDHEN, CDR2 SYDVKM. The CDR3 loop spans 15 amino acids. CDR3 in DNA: TGTGCCAGCAGTTCGGGAGAGAACCTTAATGAAAAACTGTTTTTT. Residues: CASSSGENLNEKLFF.

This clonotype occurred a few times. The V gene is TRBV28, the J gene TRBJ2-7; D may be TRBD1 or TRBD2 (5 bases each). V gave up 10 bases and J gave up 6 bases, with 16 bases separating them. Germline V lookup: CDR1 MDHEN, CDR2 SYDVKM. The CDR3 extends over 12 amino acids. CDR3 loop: CATGGGPGEQYF. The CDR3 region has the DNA TGTGCCACAGGTGGGGGTCCGGGCGAGCAGTACTTC.

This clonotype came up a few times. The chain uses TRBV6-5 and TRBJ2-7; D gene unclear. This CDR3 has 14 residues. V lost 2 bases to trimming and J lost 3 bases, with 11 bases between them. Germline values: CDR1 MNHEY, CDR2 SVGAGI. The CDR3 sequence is CASSYRQPHYEQYF. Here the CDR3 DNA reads TGTGCCAGCAGTTACCGTCAGCCTCACTACGAGCAGTACTTC.